This T cell receptor (beta chain) was observed in a study of chemoradiotherapy in HPV16-positive cancers (dated by TCRdb to 2021 to 2024). Turning to the overall study: Candidate HPV-specific T-cell clones and common TCR motifs were defined by functional T-cell assays performed on cells from two HPV16-positive patients. Whether T-cell immunity against the HPV oncoproteins E6 and E7 changes during chemoradiotherapy and whether survival is affected by this immunity were examined in the study. Next, the candidate HPV-specific TCRs and motifs were followed in TCR repertoires from over 85 patients with HPV-related cancers. Overall study outcomes, separate from this receptor: Expansion of candidate HPV-specific clones and E7-related TCR motifs was observed in the tumor microenvironment during treatment, whereas no such expansion was observed for non-HPV-specific T cells. The functional definition of HPV-specific T cells was derived from only two HPV16-positive patients, and the survival association was reported for HPV16-positive patients. Improved recurrence-free survival in HPV16-positive patients was associated with expansion of HPV-responsive T cells during chemoradiotherapy.

On this clone: The clone's antigen remains unknown. No base qualities exist here, and no much larger clone lies one base off it.

Trimming costs V 0 bases and J 5 bases, and their ends lie 15 bases apart. CDR1 and CDR2 were assigned from the germline V gene as MNHEY and SVGAGI. Measured from the cysteine to the phenylalanine, the CDR3 is 16 residues long. Just the 48-base CDR3 DNA is kept, in frame starting at base 1. Libraries were built with the immunoSEQ multiplex PCR assay. Entries here come from immuneACCESS through TCRdb and include only in-frame sequences with V and J called. Some clones fail to appear in such tables; in the studies checked, an unresolved V gene covers under half of the shortfall, and the cause of the remainder is unknown. This sample is represented by 4,500 or so clones; 72% of them were singletons. Around 9.3% of the sample is in the top ten clones. Repertoires were sampled repeatedly over the course of chemoradiotherapy, so clonal expansion could be followed in the tumor microenvironment.

The chain joins TRBV6-5 to TRBJ2-3; the D gene may be TRBD1 or TRBD2, since each aligns over 6 bases. This TCR came from a human donor with HPV-associated anogenital cancer. Sequenced material: tumor tissue, taken from a patient who underwent chemoradiotherapy. The CDR3 loop reads CASSYSPGAALDTQYF. The nucleotide sequence is TGTGCCAGCAGTTACTCGCCGGGGGCGGCCCTAGATACGCAGTATTTT.